The T cell receptor (beta chain) described here comes from a study of blood T cell repertoires in COVID-19. Donors were grouped by their self-reported clinical history. Unmatched junction bases numbered 12, after V lost 4 bases and J lost 11 bases. This CDR3 is 15 amino acids long. The germline V gene has CDR1 LNHDA and CDR2 SQIVND (reference sequence). Sequencing was performed with immunoSEQ multiplex PCR; in TCRdb, only in-frame clones are kept and a portion is missing. The sample contains 250,000 or so clones, 80% to 90% of which appear only once. The source material was PBMCs or T cells enriched from blood (not recorded which). This receptor was taken from a man aged 35-49 years who had recovered from COVID-19. The chain joins TRBV19 to TRBJ1-1, with 11 bases fitting TRBD1. The CDR3 coding sequence is TGTGCCAGTAGTAAAGGCCGGACAGGGGGCTTTGAGGCTTTCTTT. Translation gives CASSKGRTGGFEAFF.